This TCR beta chain was captured by sequencing in a study of graft-versus-host responses after intestinal transplantation. Both intraepithelial and lamina propria lymphocytes were released by processing graft tissue. This table comes from immunoSEQ multiplex PCR, and its TCRdb copy is limited to in-frame clones, with some not included. The sample lists 1,900 or so clones, about nine tenths occurring once. CDR3 length equals 15 residues. V was cut by 5 bases and J by 2 bases, with 14 bases left in between. Germline values: CDR1 SGHVS, CDR2 FNYEAQ. Study-wide findings and caveats: Among circulating GvH clones, peak levels were associated with early post-transplant declines in HvG clones.

On this clone: Its antigen is still unknown.

The genes are TRBV7-6 and TRBJ2-3; a weak D match, TRBD2 (6 bases). This specimen consisted of ileum tissue, obtained approximately 69 days after transplant. The receptor comes from a human patient who received an intestinal transplant, so some T cells may come from the graft donor. CDR3 region: CASSPGGVITDTQYF. Here the CDR3 DNA reads TGTGCCAGCAGCCCCGGGGGAGTCATCACAGATACGCAGTATTTT.